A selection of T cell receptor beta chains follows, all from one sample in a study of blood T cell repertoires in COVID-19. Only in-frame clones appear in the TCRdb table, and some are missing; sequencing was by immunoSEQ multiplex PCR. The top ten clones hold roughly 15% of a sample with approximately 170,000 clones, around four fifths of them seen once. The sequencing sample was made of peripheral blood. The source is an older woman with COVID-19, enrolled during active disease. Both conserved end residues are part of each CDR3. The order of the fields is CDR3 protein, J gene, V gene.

CDR3 protein: CASSLWGGLGTEAFF
J gene: TRBJ1-1
V gene: TRBV28

CDR3 protein: CASSLFVTGGFSTEAFF
J gene: TRBJ1-1
V gene: TRBV5-5

CDR3 protein: CASSYSAVGGGYGYTF
J gene: TRBJ1-2
V gene: TRBV6-5

CDR3 protein: CASSFWGGNEQFF
J gene: TRBJ2-1
V gene: TRBV25-1

CDR3 protein: CASRGGQGDQPQHF
J gene: TRBJ1-5
V gene: TRBV6-5

CDR3 protein: CASSQGVNTEAFF
J gene: TRBJ1-1
V gene: TRBV4-1

CDR3 protein: CASSQGLAGGSGELFF
J gene: TRBJ2-2
V gene: TRBV14

CDR3 protein: CATSGARANQPQHF
J gene: TRBJ1-5
V gene: TRBV24-1

CDR3 protein: CASSQDSDYVPEQYF
J gene: TRBJ2-7
V gene: TRBV3-1/TRBV3-2

CDR3 protein: CASSLLMGPVNTEAFF
J gene: TRBJ1-1
V gene: TRBV13

CDR3 protein: CASSDYPLGQQETQYF
J gene: TRBJ2-5
V gene: TRBV6-1

CDR3 protein: CASSLQSRQGNGYTF
J gene: TRBJ1-2
V gene: TRBV5-5

CDR3 protein: CASSRLAGGNEQFF
J gene: TRBJ2-1
V gene: TRBV12-5

CDR3 protein: CASSTGQGTGETQYF
J gene: TRBJ2-5
V gene: TRBV5-8

CDR3 protein: CASSRGGANEKLFF
J gene: TRBJ1-4
V gene: TRBV6-5

CDR3 protein: CASSLGGTGHSGNTIYF
J gene: TRBJ1-3
V gene: TRBV28

CDR3 protein: CASSPSGVYTQYF
J gene: TRBJ2-3
V gene: TRBV3-1/TRBV3-2

CDR3 protein: CASSPPGATNEKLFF
J gene: TRBJ1-4
V gene: TRBV28

CDR3 protein: CASSVMGGQHTEAFF
J gene: TRBJ1-1
V gene: TRBV6-4

CDR3 protein: CASSLGVGGLASHEQFF
J gene: TRBJ2-1
V gene: TRBV5-1

CDR3 protein: CASTTPNTGELFF
J gene: TRBJ2-2
V gene: TRBV28

CDR3 protein: CASSFETGAGELFF
J gene: TRBJ2-2
V gene: TRBV11-2

CDR3 protein: CASSRGRTGGSFGTDTQYF
J gene: TRBJ2-3
V gene: TRBV19

CDR3 protein: CASSPPGAGAFQEAQYF
J gene: TRBJ2-5
V gene: TRBV18

CDR3 protein: CASSQGRTEAFF
J gene: TRBJ1-1
V gene: TRBV7-8

CDR3 protein: CASSSLRGPLHF
J gene: TRBJ1-6
V gene: TRBV28

CDR3 protein: CASSPPVGDTIYF
J gene: TRBJ1-3
V gene: TRBV3-1/TRBV3-2

CDR3 protein: CASSLGIGVEQFF
J gene: TRBJ2-1
V gene: TRBV5-4

CDR3 protein: CASSGPSSSGNTIYF
J gene: TRBJ1-3
V gene: TRBV7-8

CDR3 protein: CASSASGQPYEQYF
J gene: TRBJ2-7
V gene: TRBV19

CDR3 protein: CTPGQIYGYTF
J gene: TRBJ1-2
V gene: TRBV20-1

CDR3 protein: CASSLIRSSGVPDTQYF
J gene: TRBJ2-3
V gene: TRBV27

CDR3 protein: CASRKTGGYEKLFF
J gene: TRBJ1-4
V gene: TRBV6-1

CDR3 protein: CASSWGQGARYSPLHF
J gene: TRBJ1-6
V gene: TRBV11-2

CDR3 protein: CASSIGQGYNGYTF
J gene: TRBJ1-2
V gene: TRBV19

CDR3 protein: CASNRQTNTGELFF
J gene: TRBJ2-2
V gene: TRBV11-2

CDR3 protein: CASSERQGVGGVEQFF
J gene: TRBJ2-1
V gene: TRBV11-2

CDR3 protein: CASSYPQGSGNTIYF
J gene: TRBJ1-3
V gene: TRBV6-5

CDR3 protein: CASSVGQGNTEAFF
J gene: TRBJ1-1
V gene: TRBV9

CDR3 protein: CASSLGQGNEAFF
J gene: TRBJ1-1
V gene: TRBV5-1

CDR3 protein: CASSVEASGAYEQYF
J gene: TRBJ2-7
V gene: TRBV9

CDR3 protein: CASSFSQGLANYGYTF
J gene: TRBJ1-2
V gene: TRBV28

CDR3 protein: CATSRDYRTDTQYF
J gene: TRBJ2-3
V gene: TRBV15

CDR3 protein: CASSLGQSVHNSPLHF
J gene: TRBJ1-6
V gene: TRBV5-6

CDR3 protein: CACPRRGNTEAFF
J gene: TRBJ1-1
V gene: TRBV30

CDR3 protein: CASSEETGFPYNEQFF
J gene: TRBJ2-1
V gene: TRBV5-1

CDR3 protein: CASSPTNTPRDTQYF
J gene: TRBJ2-3
V gene: TRBV2

CDR3 protein: CASSLVPGADTQYF
J gene: TRBJ2-3
V gene: TRBV5-1

CDR3 protein: CASSPLAGDSDTQYF
J gene: TRBJ2-3
V gene: TRBV18

CDR3 protein: CASSPPGAELAKNIQYF
J gene: TRBJ2-4
V gene: TRBV18

CDR3 protein: CASSLDRTANTEAFF
J gene: TRBJ1-1
V gene: TRBV7-2

CDR3 protein: CASSKDRNTEAFF
J gene: TRBJ1-1
V gene: TRBV2

CDR3 protein: CASGFGSGQPQHF
J gene: TRBJ1-5
V gene: TRBV12-5

CDR3 protein: CASSDAGGSTDTQYF
J gene: TRBJ2-3
V gene: TRBV28

CDR3 protein: CASSRHFEGLAVLYNEQFF
J gene: TRBJ2-1
V gene: TRBV7-2